This T cell receptor (beta chain) was retrieved from a study of T cell responses to AZD1222 COVID-19 vaccine listed by TCRdb under 2021. Broadly, across the study: TCR sequencing was performed for fewer than 250 trial participants, of whom approximately 200 were given two doses of AZD1222 and roughly 25 were given two doses of MenACWY control vaccine. Enrollment into the trials was organized by age into subgroups of 18-55, 56-69 and 70-plus years, and those subgroups contained about 150, 27 and 61 TCR-sequenced participants, respectively.

In regard to this clone: Its recognized antigen is unknown. It has no much larger one-base neighbor in the sample; base qualities were not kept.

The CDR3 regions of human TCRbeta chains were analyzed by immunosequencing. As for the authors' bioinformatics: TCRs in the repertoires were matched against a reference library of SARS-CoV-2-specific TCRs that had been generated with the MIRA antigen-specificity platform. Breadth was defined as the fraction of unique TCRs that were SARS-CoV-2-associated, and depth was defined as the fraction of total T cells that were SARS-CoV-2-associated. Using the MIRA data, every spike-specific TCR was mapped to the spike region that the TCR reacted to and assigned to either a CD4 or a CD8 class. Log10-transformed breadth and depth values were compared by one-way ANOVA with Sidak's multiple comparisons tests. TCRdb retrieved this table from immuneACCESS and kept in-frame rearrangements only. Not all clones are present; in checked studies, unresolved V genes account for under half, and no reason is known for the remainder. D and trimming were read from the DNA, whereas the V and J calls and clone size are those reported in that table. The sample data list about 70,000 clones, and 88% of these were observed just once. Together, the top ten hold approximately 4.8% of the sample.

Its CDR3 holds 14 amino acids, cysteine through phenylalanine. Left in the record is the CDR3 DNA by itself, 42 bases read in frame from the first base. Germline trimming: 3 bases from V, 2 bases from J; junction bases outside gene matches: 7. Reading the germline V gene (reference sequence) gives CDR1 GTSNPN and CDR2 SVGIG. Interpreted using the paper, the time point label stands for: about 28 days (+/-7) after the second vaccine dose. In the paper's terms, the treatment or condition label means: meningococcal conjugate vaccine given as trial control. Vaccinee samples came from UK trials COV001 and COV002, including a single-blind randomized controlled phase 2/3 trial of AZD1222 (ChAdOx1 nCoV-19) in healthy adults. For TCRbeta chain sequencing, PBMC samples from trial participants were taken at day 0 and at day 28 after the second dose. Overall results and qualifications from the work: Conclusions about previously exposed vaccinees are limited because only six or seven AZD1222 recipients were SARS-CoV-2 seropositive at baseline. The vaccine-associated CD4 TCRs covered the entire spike protein, and the dominant responses fell in regions 160-218 and 743-854. Because no day 14 peak-response samples were available, repertoires were characterized only after the peak T cell response. A significant rise in spike-specific TCR breadth and depth was observed after two AZD1222 doses relative to day 0 and relative to MenACWY recipients. The 56-69-year group was small, and its depth increase did not reach significance, likely because of low power. Epitopes outside the regions mutated in the B.1.351 and B.1.1.7 variants were reportedly recognized by nearly half of the unique spike-specific TCRs. Participants were mostly white British and included more females than males, and it was suggested by the authors that clonal diversity may have been underestimated.

The specimen comprised peripheral blood, sampled 28 days after the second dose of the MenACWY control vaccine. The sequence links TRBV30 to TRBJ2-7; 7 central bases correspond to TRBD1. The TCR originated in an adult who received the MenACWY meningococcal vaccine as a control. Here the CDR3 is given as CAWSPGTVTYEQYF. In nucleotides, the sequence is TGTGCCTGGAGCCCCGGGACAGTTACCTACGAGCAGTACTTC.